This TCR beta chain was sequenced during a study of blood T cell repertoires in COVID-19. As for the study in general: Acute-phase and convalescent COVID-19 samples originated in the United States, Italy and Spain.

This CDR3 is built from 14 residues. V was shortened by 5 bases and J by 0 bases, with 8 bases between the two germline ends. From germline, CDR1 is SGHNT and CDR2 YENEEA. Only in-frame clones appear in the TCRdb table, and some are missing; sequencing was by immunoSEQ multiplex PCR. The repertoire holds roughly 100,000 clones, 70% to 80% seen once, with 9.8% in the top ten. The sequenced sample was peripheral blood. The chain combines TRBV11-3 with TRBJ2-1; possible D gene TRBD1, 5 bases. The sequence derives from a man in his 60s with active or convalescent COVID-19. CDR3 region: CASSPQVSYNEQFF. CDR3 DNA sequence: TGTGCCAGCAGCCCACAGGTCTCCTACAATGAGCAGTTCTTC.